The rows below give T cell receptor beta chains drawn from one sample of a study of T cells in localized non-small cell lung cancer. The data were produced by immunoSEQ multiplex PCR, yet TCRdb's version contains in-frame clones alone and is incomplete. The sample lists roughly 40,000 clones, 65% to 90% occurring once. This specimen was peripheral blood mononuclear cells, taken before any cancer treatment. The receptors were sampled from a male donor older than 55 with stage II lung adenocarcinoma. CDR3s include the opening cysteine and the closing phenylalanine or tryptophan. D genes are given only for firm matches. A clone size is listed for some rows: how often the clone was seen (once, few, many), or a class if it is expanded.

J,D,V,size,CDR3,DNA
TRBJ2-3,TRBD2,TRBV6-6,-,CASSSLDAAGDTQYF,TGTGCCAGCAGTTCCCTGGATGCAGCGGGGGATACGCAGTATTTT
TRBJ2-7,-,TRBV11-3,-,CASSLERGYEQYF,TGTGCCAGCAGCTTAGAGAGGGGCTACGAGCAGTACTTC
TRBJ2-1,TRBD2,TRBV6-5,-,CASSFGLAGPNEQFF,TGTGCCAGCAGTTTCGGACTAGCGGGGCCCAATGAGCAGTTCTTC
TRBJ2-1,-,TRBV29-1,-,CSVVQGSSYNEQFF,TGCAGCGTCGTTCAGGGGAGCTCCTACAATGAGCAGTTCTTC
TRBJ1-1,-,TRBV27,-,CASSPGTGYLNTEAFF,TGTGCCAGCAGTCCGGGGACGGGGTACTTGAACACTGAAGCTTTCTTT
TRBJ1-1,-,TRBV11-2,-,CASRPGPPNTEAFF,TGTGCCAGCAGACCCGGTCCTCCGAACACTGAAGCTTTCTTT
TRBJ2-1,-,TRBV18,-,CASSLSVNEQFF,TGTGCCAGCTCCCTCAGTGTCAATGAGCAGTTCTTC
TRBJ1-1,-,TRBV6-5,once,CASSSSGASWGAFF,TGTGCCAGCAGTTCGAGCGGGGCATCTTGGGGAGCTTTCTTT
TRBJ2-1,TRBD2,TRBV7-6,-,CASSQLAGGPNEQFF,TGTGCCAGCAGCCAATTAGCGGGAGGGCCAAATGAGCAGTTCTTC
TRBJ2-2,TRBD2,TRBV7-2,-,CASSLAWLAGTGELFF,TGTGCCAGCAGCTTAGCATGGCTAGCGGGCACCGGGGAGCTGTTTTTT
TRBJ1-5,-,TRBV19,-,CASSSPKQPQHF,TGTGCCAGTAGTTCCCCGAAACAGCCCCAGCATTTT
TRBJ1-2,-,TRBV7-2,-,CASSFGTHGYTF,TGTGCCAGCAGCTTCGGGACTCATGGCTACACCTTC
TRBJ2-1,-,TRBV11-2,-,CASGLTGVWYNEQFF,TGTGCCAGCGGCCTTACGGGGGTTTGGTACAATGAGCAGTTCTTC
TRBJ1-1,TRBD1,TRBV19,-,CASSIQGETEAFF,TGTGCCAGTAGTATACAGGGGGAAACTGAAGCTTTCTTT
TRBJ2-1,-,TRBV7-2,-,CASSLDEGPYNEQFF,TGTGCCAGCAGCTTAGATGAGGGACCCTACAATGAGCAGTTCTTC
TRBJ2-7,-,TRBV7-7,few,CASSLELGVEQYF,TGTGCTAGCAGCCTAGAACTAGGGGTCGAGCAGTACTTC
TRBJ2-7,TRBD2,TRBV7-2,-,CASSYRTSGSYEQYF,TGTGCCAGCAGCTATAGGACTAGCGGGTCTTACGAGCAGTACTTC
TRBJ2-3,TRBD2,TRBV6-5,-,CASSSAGGPDTQYF,TGTGCCAGCAGTTCAGCGGGAGGGCCAGATACGCAGTATTTT
TRBJ2-2,TRBD2,TRBV28,once,CASRLGLAVKRELFF,TGTGCCAGCAGGTTGGGACTAGCGGTGAAGAGGGAGCTGTTTTTT
TRBJ1-1,TRBD1,TRBV18,-,CASSLGQTLEAFF,TGTGCCAGCTCACTGGGACAGACTCTTGAAGCTTTCTTT
TRBJ1-1,TRBD1,TRBV10-3,-,CAISPGQAGGEAFF,TGTGCCATCAGTCCAGGACAGGCCGGCGGCGAAGCTTTCTTT
TRBJ2-1,-,TRBV4-1,few,CASSQDLRHQFF,TGCGCCAGCAGCCAAGATCTCCGCCATCAGTTCTTC
TRBJ2-7,TRBD2,TRBV4-3,-,CASSQDEAGSSYEQYF,TGCGCCAGCAGCCAAGATGAAGCGGGAAGCTCCTACGAGCAGTACTTC
TRBJ2-1,TRBD2,TRBV10-1,-,CASSDLMGGDLLHEQFF,TGCGCCAGCAGTGATTTGATGGGGGGGGATTTACTCCATGAGCAGTTCTTC